These 21 T cell receptor beta chains came from one sample sequenced in a study of CD8 T cells in Susac syndrome. Random hexamers were used to reverse transcribe about 0.5 to 1 ug of RNA. TCRdb called the immunoSEQ multiplex PCR reads again in MiXCR, with one record for every CDR3 protein. The sample lists some 170,000 distinct CDR3 sequences, 85% to 95% seen once, with 0.12% to 0.15% in the top ten. Sequencing was done on a sample of CD4+ T cells from PBMCs. These receptors were taken from a human donor in good health.

This clonotype appeared a single time. The genes are TRBV12-3 or TRBV12-4 and TRBJ2-3; D unclear. V was shortened by 1 base and J by 3 bases, with 17 bases between the two germline ends. This CDR3 region has 17 residues. The CDR3 nucleotides read TGTGCCAGCAGTTTAGGGTCAGATGCAGGTTCAACAGATACGCAGTATTTT. Protein product: CASSLGSDAGSTDTQYF.

The chain carries TRBV29-1 and TRBJ2-5, with D perhaps TRBD2 (6 bases). Looked up from germline, CDR1 is SQVTM and CDR2 is ANQGSEA. The CDR3 sequence is 12 residues long. V dropped 7 bases and J dropped 5 bases, with 14 bases sitting between them. The CDR3 sequence is CSGRNGGETQYF. In nucleotides, the CDR3 is TGCAGCGGGAGGAATGGAGGGGAGACCCAGTACTTC.

The chain links TRBV30 to TRBJ2-1, with D perhaps TRBD1 (6 bases). Germline CDR1 reads GTSNPN; CDR2 reads SVGIG (reference sequence). CDR3 size: 17 residues. The V end lost 0 bases, the J end lost 0 bases, and 15 bases lay between the germline ends. The CDR3 DNA follows: TGTGCCTGGAGTGTATCATTGGGGGCTAGCTCCTACAATGAGCAGTTCTTC. It specifies CAWSVSLGASSYNEQFF.

This chain uses TRBV5-1 with TRBJ2-3; the match to TRBD2 covers 9 bases. The CDR3 consists of 16 residues. V lost 0 bases, J lost 4 bases, and 6 bases stayed unmatched. Germline V gene data show CDR1 as SGHRS and CDR2 as YFSETQ. CDR3 loop: CASSLEVSGGADTQYF. The CDR3 coding sequence is TGCGCCAGCAGCTTGGAGGTTAGCGGGGGCGCAGATACGCAGTATTTT.

The rearrangement links TRBV23-1 to TRBJ1-6, with D possibly being TRBD1 (5 bases). TRBV23-1 is known as an ORF, though its function is uncertain. The V and J ends lost 11 bases and 9 bases respectively, with 17 bases between them. The CDR3 contains 13 residues. CDR3 protein: CAPQAGKISPLHF. The DNA for the CDR3 is TGCGCCCCCCAGGCAGGGAAAATTTCACCCCTCCACTTT.

The chain has TRBV9 and TRBJ2-5, with 7 bases identical to TRBD1. The V gene end was trimmed by 4 bases and the J gene end by 13 bases; junction bases not matched to a gene: 16. The CDR3 spans 14 residues. Looked up from germline, CDR1 is SGDLS and CDR2 is YYNGEE. The DNA of the CDR3 is TGTGCCAGCAGCCCTGGGTCAGGGGGATGGCCAGGGTACTTC. Translated: CASSPGSGGWPGYF. Filled out from reference TRBV9 and TRBJ2-5, the complete variable domain reads DSGVTQTPKHLITATGQRVTLRCSPRSGDLSVYWYQQSLDQGLQFLIQYYNGEERAKGNILERFSAQQFPDLHSELNLSSLELGDSALYFCASSPGSGGWPGYFGPGTRLLVL.

The rearrangement links TRBV4-1 to TRBJ2-7, with D possibly TRBD1 on 5 matching bases. This CDR3 contains 14 residues. Germline loops: CDR1 MGHRA, CDR2 YSYEKL. V was cut by 4 bases and J by 5 bases, with 15 bases left in between. CDR3 sequence reads: CASSLYDSRNEQYF. CDR3 sequence (DNA): TGCGCCAGCAGCCTCTACGACAGTAGAAACGAGCAGTACTTC.

The chain has TRBV3-1 and TRBJ1-1, with D perhaps matching TRBD1 (5 bases). Deletions cut 4 bases from V and 4 bases from J, with 10 bases between. Germline V gene sequence: CDR1 LGHDT, CDR2 YNNKEL (reference sequence). There are 13 residues in the CDR3. CDR3 region: CASSRDGTTEAFF. The CDR3 bases are TGTGCCAGCAGCCGGGACGGAACCACTGAAGCTTTCTTT.

V and J are TRBV5-4 and TRBJ2-2; tentatively, D is TRBD2 (5 bases). CDR3 length equals 15 residues. With 5 bases removed from V and 7 bases from J, the gap between germline ends came to 18 bases. Germline V gene lookup returns CDR1 SGHNT and CDR2 YYREEE (reference sequence). The CDR3 is CASSARTSDVGELFF. CDR3 bases: TGTGCCAGCAGTGCCCGGACTTCCGACGTCGGGGAGCTGTTTTTT.

This chain joins TRBV3-1 and TRBJ1-5, with 11 bases aligning to TRBD1. Germline CDR1 is LGHDT and CDR2 is YNNKEL (reference sequence). This CDR3 contains 14 residues. Germline trimming cut 11 bases from V and 5 bases from J; bases unmatched to any gene: 8. For the CDR3, the DNA is TGTGCCGACACGGGACAGGGGGATGATCAGCCCCAGCATTTT. Translating gives CADTGQGDDQPQHF.

This clonotype is a singleton in its sample. The chain couples TRBV20-1 to TRBJ2-5; D tentatively reads TRBD1 or TRBD2 (6 bases each). The CDR3 covers 13 residues. V was pared by 0 bases and J by 5 bases, with 10 bases between. The V gene's germline CDR1 is DFQATT and CDR2 SNEGSKA (reference sequence). The CDR3: CSARDRGLETQYF. Here the CDR3 DNA reads TGCAGTGCTAGAGATCGGGGGCTCGAGACCCAGTACTTC.

This rearrangement joins TRBV9 to TRBJ1-5, with a possible D match to TRBD1 (5 bases). Germline V gives CDR1 SGDLS, CDR2 YYNGEE. V dropped 4 bases and J dropped 5 bases, with 16 bases sitting between them. CDR3 length: 15 residues. This CDR3 is CASSPSGVGDQPQHF. CDR3 sequence (DNA): TGTGCCAGCAGCCCCTCTGGGGTAGGGGATCAGCCCCAGCATTTT.

This chain uses TRBV27 with TRBJ1-5, with D perhaps matching TRBD1 (6 bases). With 4 bases removed from V and 0 bases from J, the gap between germline ends came to 16 bases. Germline CDR1 reads MNHEY; CDR2 reads SMNVEV (reference sequence). The CDR3 totals 17 residues. CDR3 nucleotides: TGTGCCAGCAGTTCCTACTCCGGGACAAATAGCAATCAGCCCCAGCATTTT. As protein: CASSSYSGTNSNQPQHF.

This clonotype was found a few times. The rearrangement joins TRBV3-1 to TRBJ2-5, with no clear D. Germline-derived CDR1 and CDR2 are LGHDT and YNNKEL (reference sequence). Trimming removed 0 bases at V and 7 bases at J, with 12 bases between. The CDR3 has 14 amino acids. CDR3 nucleotides: TGTGCCAGCAGCCAAGAAGGTCTTAGAGGGACCCAGTACTTC. It specifies CASSQEGLRGTQYF.

This clonotype was recorded once. V gene TRBV6-4 combines with J gene TRBJ2-2; D uncertain. The CDR3 totals 13 residues. From germline, CDR1 is MRHNA and CDR2 SNTAGT. V lost 4 bases to trimming and J lost 7 bases, with 10 bases between them. In DNA form, the CDR3 reads TGTGCCAGCAGTGCTGGGTACGACGGGGAGCTGTTTTTT. It specifies CASSAGYDGELFF.

This rearrangement joins TRBV10-2 to TRBJ2-7; 7 bases agree with TRBD1. Germline CDR1 WSHSY, CDR2 SAAADI. The V gene end was trimmed by 3 bases and the J gene end by 1 base; junction bases not matched to a gene: 6. The CDR3 covers 15 residues. The CDR3 region has the DNA TGCGCCAGCAGTGAACGACAGGGTAAATCCTACGAGCAGTACTTC. This sequence encodes CASSERQGKSYEQYF.

The gene calls are TRBV4-1 and TRBJ2-5, with unresolved D. Germline V lookup: CDR1 MGHRA, CDR2 YSYEKL. The germline V and J ends were trimmed by 2 bases and 2 bases, with 9 bases remaining between them. The CDR3 consists of 14 residues. The CDR3 is CASSQFLTQETQYF. The CDR3 DNA sequence: TGCGCCAGCAGCCAATTCCTGACTCAAGAGACCCAGTACTTC.

V and J are TRBV27 and TRBJ2-3; 13 bases match TRBD2. CDR3 size: 18 residues. J lost 0 bases, V lost 5 bases, and 8 bases had no gene match. CDR1 and CDR2 (germline): MNHEY, SMNVEV (reference sequence). Written as DNA, the CDR3 is TGTGCCAGCAGTCTCAGACGGACTAGCGGGAGTAGCACAGATACGCAGTATTTT. As protein: CASSLRRTSGSSTDTQYF.

J is TRBJ2-3 and V is TRBV18; D might be TRBD2 (6 bases). V shed 6 bases and J shed 6 bases, with 22 bases lying between them. The CDR3 is 16 amino acids. Germline V CDR1 and CDR2: KGHSH, LQKENI. CDR3 sequence: CASSSFGGARADTQYF. CDR3 coding DNA: TGTGCCAGCTCGTCATTCGGGGGAGCGAGGGCCGATACGCAGTATTTT.

V usage is TRBV29-1 and J usage is TRBJ1-1; D perhaps matches TRBD1 (5 bases). Germline CDR1 is SQVTM and CDR2 is ANQGSEA. Trimming left V 4 bases short and J 7 bases short, with 25 bases between. The CDR3 consists of 16 residues. The CDR3 region is CSVAVMGRYPGGEAFF. In DNA, the CDR3 is TGCAGCGTTGCCGTGATGGGGCGGTATCCTGGAGGTGAAGCTTTCTTT.

For this clonotype: Germline is not matched at one junction end, which may reflect a read error. The chain couples TRBV29-1 to TRBJ1-2; D unresolved. The CDR3 runs 12 residues. From germline, CDR1 is SQVTM and CDR2 ANQGSEA. CDR3 in DNA: TGCAGCGTGGACGGGATCGGTGAGGGCCTTATCTTC. It is translated as CSVDGIGEGLIF.